This TCR beta chain is from a study of regulatory T cells in long-lasting Graves disease. Study-wide results and caveats: Persistent disease favored TRBV28, TRBJ1-2 and TRBJ2-5.

Libraries of TCR beta came from iRepertoire HTBI primers plus Arm-PCR of CDR3 regions. Per the study methods: Samples collectively showed 60 to 75 TRBV and about 15 TRBJ segments. MiXCR, applied by TCRdb to the multiplex PCR reads, yields one record per CDR3 protein. Here the V and J calls rest on TCRdb's processing, not on the authors' analysis. Seen here are over 500,000 distinct CDR3 sequences, more than 15% observed once, and the top ten hold about 12%. The sample's time point: newly diagnosed GD, antithyroid drugs for less than 3 months. Extracted RNA from PBMCs served as the source of the TCR library. The junction had 6 bases not matched to a gene; V was cut back by 4 bases and J by 4 bases. Germline CDR1 is LGHDT and CDR2 is YNNKEL (reference sequence). This CDR3 spans 14 amino acids. About this clonotype itself: What it binds is unknown.

Separately, the same data were catalogued under a study of T cells in Graves' hyperthyroidism and ophthalmopathy. That source adds: Graves' hyperthyroidism is called stable when ophthalmopathy does not progress within 18 months. Most clonotypes that expanded in the thyroid above 0.001 also showed up in blood.

The TCR was taken from a man in his late teens or twenties with Graves disease. The chain links TRBV3-1 to TRBJ1-2, with 7 bases fitting TRBD1. The sample consisted of peripheral blood mononuclear cells (PBMCs), taken at new diagnosis, from a patient treated with antithyroid drugs. The chain's CDR3 is CASSPQGGPYGYTF. CDR3 coding DNA: TGTGCCAGCAGCCCACAAGGGGGCCCCTATGGCTACACCTTC.